Each of the 4 T cell receptor beta chains below was sequenced from the same sample in a study of regulatory dendritic cells for organ transplantation. No antigen has been assigned to these receptors. Clones were read by immunoSEQ multiplex PCR, and TCRdb kept only the in-frame ones, dropping some. The data contain approximately 12,000 clones, about three fifths of them singletons. Sorted subsets were CFSE-labeled and cultured approximately 5 days with allogeneic dendritic cells. The specimen was naive CD8+ T cells from blood cultured with dendritic cells. The sample's subset: CD45RA+ naive T cells. The receptors here all came from a human donor in good health.

The chain employs TRBV5-4 and TRBJ2-7; no definite D call. The CDR3 runs 14 residues. Germline V gives CDR1 SGHNT, CDR2 YYREEE (reference sequence). V was pared by 3 bases and J by 0 bases, with 10 bases between. CDR3: CASSSPLTSYEQYF. The CDR3 coding sequence is TGTGCCAGCAGCTCCCCCCTAACCTCCTACGAGCAGTACTTC.

The sample holds one count of this clone. The chain joins TRBV28 to TRBJ1-5; TRBD1 might be the D (6 bases). The CDR3 is 14 amino acids. Per germline, CDR1 MDHEN and CDR2 SYDVKM. Trimming shortened V by 5 bases and J by 0 bases, and 8 bases separated the two germline ends. The CDR3 is CASSTGNSNQPQHF. The DNA for the CDR3 is TGTGCCAGCAGTACAGGGAATAGCAATCAGCCCCAGCATTTT.

The chain recombines TRBV2 with TRBJ2-7, with 7 bases lining up with TRBD2. V trimming: 1 base; J trimming: 5 bases; junction bases outside the gene matches: 2. The CDR3 covers 13 residues. Germline CDR1 and CDR2: SNHLY and FYNNEI. CDR3 sequence: CASSEGEGHEQYF. The CDR3 region has the DNA TGTGCCAGCAGTGAAGGGGAGGGTCACGAGCAGTACTTC.

The chain employs TRBV11-3 and TRBJ2-2, with TRBD2 as a possible D gene (5 bases). Trimming took 5 bases from V and 7 from J, leaving 11 bases between them. Germline V lookup: CDR1 SGHNT, CDR2 YENEEA. The CDR3 extends over 13 amino acids. In nucleotides, the CDR3 is TGTGCCAGCAGCCCCCTAGCCGGCGGGGAGCTGTTTTTT. This codes for CASSPLAGGELFF.